A selection of T cell receptor beta chains follows, all from one sample in a study of blood T cell repertoires in COVID-19. Method: immunoSEQ multiplex PCR; TCRdb's copy keeps in-frame clones and lacks some. Of just over 200,000 clones listed, about nine tenths were seen once; the top ten hold approximately 5.9%. Sequenced: peripheral blood. These receptors were obtained from an elderly man with acute or convalescent COVID-19. CDR3s leave out the opening cysteine and the closing phenylalanine or tryptophan.

j_call v_call cdr3_aa
TRBJ1-1 TRBV5-4 ASSLAPVNTEAF
TRBJ2-2 TRBV28 ASRQLALNTGELF
TRBJ1-5 TRBV7-2 ASSQQGADQPQH
TRBJ1-5 TRBV30 AWEQGYNQPQH
TRBJ1-6 TRBV19 ASSIGAGGINSPLH
TRBJ1-1 TRBV28 ASSLSLNTEAF
TRBJ1-2 TRBV24-1 ATSDAVWGYT
TRBJ1-5 TRBV6-5 ASSWEGNQPQH
TRBJ1-5 TRBV28 ASRRTGLQH
TRBJ1-6 TRBV6-4 ASRQGLGSPLH
TRBJ2-7 TRBV7-9 ASSLQDGAYEQY
TRBJ2-3 TRBV18 ASSSDRGIGLADTDTQY
TRBJ1-6 TRBV24-1 ATSGGANSPLH
TRBJ1-1 TRBV6-5 ASIPGGGTEAF
TRBJ1-4 TRBV6-5 ASSSRTGREKLF
TRBJ2-1 TRBV5-1 ASSLAGSKGNEQF
TRBJ1-3 TRBV19 ASRAGSSGNTIY
TRBJ2-3 TRBV27 ASSAGTGSSTDTQY
TRBJ1-2 TRBV2 ASSPFGQLNYGYT
TRBJ2-1 TRBV6-1 ASSEFGRTPYNEQF
TRBJ1-1 TRBV18 ASSPVMNTEAF
TRBJ1-1 TRBV5-1 ASPLRKRESEAF
TRBJ2-7 TRBV7-2 ASSLGGSGTYEQY
TRBJ2-7 TRBV2 ASSYTSGTDSYEQY
TRBJ2-3 TRBV19 ASSPQTSTDTQY
TRBJ1-2 TRBV7-2 ASSPHRANYGYT
TRBJ1-1 TRBV11-2 ASSFNRENTEAF
TRBJ2-3 TRBV24-1 ATSVWTSGTDTQY
TRBJ2-1 TRBV28 AAGTGPNEQF
TRBJ2-3 TRBV19 ASSILLGRTGRPDTQY
TRBJ1-1 TRBV19 ASTSDRGRGEAF
TRBJ2-7 TRBV6-5 ASSYSGSGSEAEQY
TRBJ1-5 TRBV30 AWARQSNQPQH